This TCR beta chain appears in the sequencing data of a study of blood T cell repertoires in COVID-19 (TCRdb year 2020). Regarding the complete study: Collaborator samples came from the United States, Italy and Spain and covered acute and convalescent phases of COVID-19. The prospective study material was composed of cDNA or gDNA derived from T cells, B-cell-depleted T cells, or PBMCs. Deeply sampled blood TCRbeta repertoires from subjects exposed to, actively infected with, or recovered from COVID-19 were included in the dataset. The repertoires were released in a freely available public database intended as a resource for research on the immune response to SARS-CoV-2. Samples came from the ongoing ImmuneRACE study (first 160 participants) plus 1,254 subjects from 6 global collaborators. Nearly every sample came with metadata listing a de-identified subject ID, COVID-19 status, age in years and sex. Where available, HLA class I and class II types were obtained from metadata supplied by the sample provider rather than from assay-based typing.

Each collaborating institution followed its own protocols to collect whole blood in K2EDTA tubes. For TCRbeta analysis, collaborators shipped samples as frozen whole blood, isolated PBMCs, or DNA extracted from either of those sample types. TCRbeta CDR3 regions were amplified from genomic DNA using the immunoSEQ Assay, a bias-controlled multiplex PCR. Under the source paper's analysis protocol: Within the assay, amplification of reference gene primers was used to estimate how many nucleated cells each sample contained. To quantify the absolute abundance of each unique TCRbeta CDR3 rearrangement, sequence reads were collapsed and filtered. For each sample, productive Simpson clonality was calculated as the square root of Simpson's diversity index over productive rearrangements. TCRdb took over this immuneACCESS table, retaining in-frame rearrangements with V and J assigned. Such tables are incomplete; in checked studies, under half of the missing clones stem from an unresolved V gene, and the remainder is unexplained. V and J calls and clone size follow that table, whereas D and trimming were derived from the DNA. The sample has 90,000 to 120,000 clones on record, around 66% of them singletons. Jointly, the top ten make up roughly 6% of the sample.

In regard to this clone: The antigen it recognizes is unknown. It has no much larger one-base neighbor in the sample; base qualities were not kept.

The full study reports these points: How much clinical and demographic metadata was included differed by source and by participant, and the metadata was provided uncurated.

The CDR3 sequence holds 16 residues, the cysteine and phenylalanine included. Just CDR3 DNA is preserved here, 48 bases in frame from base 1. CDR1 MGHRA and CDR2 YSYEKL were looked up in the germline V gene. V was cut back by 4 bases and J by 3 bases, leaving a gap of 15 bases between them. The sequenced sample was peripheral blood. The receptor chain draws on TRBV4-1 and TRBJ1-4, with a tentative D gene TRBD1 over 5 matching bases. The origin of this receptor is an elderly man with acute or convalescent COVID-19. The CDR3 loop reads CASSLWGGTANEKLFF. The DNA is TGCGCCAGCAGCCTCTGGGGGGGTACGGCTAATGAAAAACTGTTTTTT.